This T cell receptor beta chain came from a study of blood T cell repertoires in COVID-19. At the level of the study: Acute-phase and convalescent COVID-19 samples originated in the United States, Italy and Spain. T cells, B-cell-depleted T cells, or PBMCs supplied cDNA or gDNA.

In the original processing: Using reference gene primer amplification, nucleated cell counts were estimated. Clones were sequenced by immunoSEQ multiplex PCR, and TCRdb holds only the in-frame ones, with some missing. V and J calls and clone size follow that table, whereas D and trimming were derived from the DNA. The data show under 150,000 clones, with 75% to 90% seen just once and approximately 8% held by the top ten. The length of the CDR3 is 12 residues. V lost 9 bases to trimming and J lost 2 bases, with 7 bases between them. CDR1 is LNHDA, CDR2 SQIVND, per germline (reference sequence). The specimen was peripheral blood. The sequence derives from a woman aged 60-70 years with COVID-19, enrolled during active disease. This chain connects TRBV19 to TRBJ2-2; no definite D call. Written as DNA, the CDR3 is TGTGCCAGCCGGAGAAACACCGGGGAGCTGTTTTTT. Its protein product is CASRRNTGELFF.